A selection of T cell receptor beta chains follows, all from one sample in a study of cytomegalovirus exposure and HLA in healthy donors. Sequencing was performed with immunoSEQ multiplex PCR; in TCRdb, only in-frame clones are kept and a portion is missing. The sample lists some 180,000 clones; roughly 80% were seen once. Sequenced input: PBMCs. These receptor sequences come from a male donor in good health and CMV-seronegative. Both conserved end residues are part of each CDR3. Each record gives: D gene, clone size, J gene, V gene, CDR3 protein, CDR3 DNA. The D gene is left open where the match is weak. Clone size is shown for a subset of rows, as once, few, many or a class of expanded clone.

TRBD2,-,TRBJ2-1,TRBV10-2,CASSELAGGYNEQFF,TGCGCCAGCAGCGAACTAGCGGGGGGATACAATGAGCAGTTCTTC
-,-,TRBJ1-2,TRBV5-4,CASSTTDSYGYTF,TGTGCCAGCAGCACGACAGATTCCTATGGCTACACCTTC
TRBD1,-,TRBJ1-4,TRBV11-2,CASSRDRVEKLFF,TGTGCCAGCAGCCGGGACAGGGTCGAAAAACTGTTTTTT
TRBD1,-,TRBJ1-5,TRBV6-6,CASSYPTGQGYQPQHF,TGTGCCAGCAGTTACCCAACCGGACAGGGTTACCAGCCCCAGCATTTT
-,few,TRBJ1-5,TRBV4-3,CASSQIQGGNQPQHF,TGCGCCAGCAGCCAGATTCAGGGAGGAAATCAGCCCCAGCATTTT
TRBD2,-,TRBJ2-5,TRBV5-6,CASSLESSGLETQYF,TGTGCCAGCAGCTTGGAATCTAGCGGTCTGGAGACCCAGTACTTC
TRBD1,-,TRBJ1-6,TRBV9,CASSQGDNSPLHF,TGTGCCAGCTCTCAGGGGGATAATTCACCCCTCCACTTT
-,-,TRBJ2-3,TRBV18,CASSPEAQGTSTDTQYF,TGTGCCAGCTCACCCGAAGCCCAAGGGACAAGCACAGATACGCAGTATTTT
-,-,TRBJ1-6,TRBV6-6,CASTDPGNSPLHF,TGTGCCAGCACCGACCCGGGAAATTCACCCCTCCACTTT
-,-,TRBJ1-1,TRBV9,CASSPAGQMNTEAFF,TGTGCCAGCAGCCCCGCGGGTCAGATGAACACTGAAGCTTTCTTT
-,-,TRBJ1-1,TRBV14,CASSSYTEAFF,TGTGCCAGCAGCTCCTACACTGAAGCTTTCTTT
TRBD1,-,TRBJ2-7,TRBV2,CASSRQGLEQYF,TGTGCCAGCAGTCGACAGGGTTTGGAGCAGTACTTC
TRBD1,-,TRBJ2-7,TRBV7-2,CASSPRTGASYEQYF,TGTGCCAGCAGCCCACGGACAGGGGCTTCCTACGAGCAGTACTTC
TRBD1,-,TRBJ2-7,TRBV4-1,CASSQLRQGSYEQYF,TGCGCCAGCAGCCAATTACGACAGGGATCGTACGAGCAGTACTTC
-,once,TRBJ2-4,TRBV5-6,CASSSIERVRSIQYF,TGTGCCAGCAGCTCAATTGAACGGGTAAGGTCCATTCAGTACTTC
-,once,TRBJ2-7,TRBV5-1,CASSLARGFYEQYF,TGCGCCAGCAGCTTGGCCAGGGGATTCTACGAGCAGTACTTC
-,-,TRBJ1-1,TRBV4-1,CASSHSSTGEGNTEAFF,TGCGCCAGCAGCCACTCCTCAACTGGCGAGGGGAACACTGAAGCTTTCTTT
-,-,TRBJ1-5,TRBV6-6,CASSYGQYNQPQHF,TGTGCCAGCAGTTACGGACAGTACAATCAGCCCCAGCATTTT
TRBD1,-,TRBJ2-6,TRBV7-2,CASSLGTGEISGANVLTF,TGTGCCAGCAGCTTAGGGACAGGCGAGATCTCTGGGGCCAACGTCCTGACTTTC
-,-,TRBJ2-6,TRBV6-4,CASSHTTGANVLTF,TGTGCCAGCAGCCATACGACAGGGGCCAACGTCCTGACTTTC
TRBD2,-,TRBJ2-1,TRBV5-1,CASSLGGGARNEQFF,TGCGCCAGCAGCTTGGGCGGGGGGGCACGAAATGAGCAGTTCTTC
-,-,TRBJ1-6,TRBV19,CASSIARSSYNSPLHF,TGTGCCAGTAGTATCGCGAGGAGCTCCTATAATTCACCCCTCCACTTT
-,many,TRBJ2-7,TRBV5-4,CASSLVGGQNEQYF,TGTGCCAGCAGCTTGGTGGGGGGGCAGAATGAGCAGTACTTC
-,-,TRBJ2-5,TRBV2,CASSEALGGGGETQYF,TGTGCCAGCAGTGAAGCGCTTGGCGGGGGCGGAGAGACCCAGTACTTC
-,once,TRBJ1-5,TRBV15,CATSKVVASGRYQPQHF,TGTGCCACCAGCAAGGTAGTAGCCTCAGGGCGTTATCAGCCCCAGCATTTT